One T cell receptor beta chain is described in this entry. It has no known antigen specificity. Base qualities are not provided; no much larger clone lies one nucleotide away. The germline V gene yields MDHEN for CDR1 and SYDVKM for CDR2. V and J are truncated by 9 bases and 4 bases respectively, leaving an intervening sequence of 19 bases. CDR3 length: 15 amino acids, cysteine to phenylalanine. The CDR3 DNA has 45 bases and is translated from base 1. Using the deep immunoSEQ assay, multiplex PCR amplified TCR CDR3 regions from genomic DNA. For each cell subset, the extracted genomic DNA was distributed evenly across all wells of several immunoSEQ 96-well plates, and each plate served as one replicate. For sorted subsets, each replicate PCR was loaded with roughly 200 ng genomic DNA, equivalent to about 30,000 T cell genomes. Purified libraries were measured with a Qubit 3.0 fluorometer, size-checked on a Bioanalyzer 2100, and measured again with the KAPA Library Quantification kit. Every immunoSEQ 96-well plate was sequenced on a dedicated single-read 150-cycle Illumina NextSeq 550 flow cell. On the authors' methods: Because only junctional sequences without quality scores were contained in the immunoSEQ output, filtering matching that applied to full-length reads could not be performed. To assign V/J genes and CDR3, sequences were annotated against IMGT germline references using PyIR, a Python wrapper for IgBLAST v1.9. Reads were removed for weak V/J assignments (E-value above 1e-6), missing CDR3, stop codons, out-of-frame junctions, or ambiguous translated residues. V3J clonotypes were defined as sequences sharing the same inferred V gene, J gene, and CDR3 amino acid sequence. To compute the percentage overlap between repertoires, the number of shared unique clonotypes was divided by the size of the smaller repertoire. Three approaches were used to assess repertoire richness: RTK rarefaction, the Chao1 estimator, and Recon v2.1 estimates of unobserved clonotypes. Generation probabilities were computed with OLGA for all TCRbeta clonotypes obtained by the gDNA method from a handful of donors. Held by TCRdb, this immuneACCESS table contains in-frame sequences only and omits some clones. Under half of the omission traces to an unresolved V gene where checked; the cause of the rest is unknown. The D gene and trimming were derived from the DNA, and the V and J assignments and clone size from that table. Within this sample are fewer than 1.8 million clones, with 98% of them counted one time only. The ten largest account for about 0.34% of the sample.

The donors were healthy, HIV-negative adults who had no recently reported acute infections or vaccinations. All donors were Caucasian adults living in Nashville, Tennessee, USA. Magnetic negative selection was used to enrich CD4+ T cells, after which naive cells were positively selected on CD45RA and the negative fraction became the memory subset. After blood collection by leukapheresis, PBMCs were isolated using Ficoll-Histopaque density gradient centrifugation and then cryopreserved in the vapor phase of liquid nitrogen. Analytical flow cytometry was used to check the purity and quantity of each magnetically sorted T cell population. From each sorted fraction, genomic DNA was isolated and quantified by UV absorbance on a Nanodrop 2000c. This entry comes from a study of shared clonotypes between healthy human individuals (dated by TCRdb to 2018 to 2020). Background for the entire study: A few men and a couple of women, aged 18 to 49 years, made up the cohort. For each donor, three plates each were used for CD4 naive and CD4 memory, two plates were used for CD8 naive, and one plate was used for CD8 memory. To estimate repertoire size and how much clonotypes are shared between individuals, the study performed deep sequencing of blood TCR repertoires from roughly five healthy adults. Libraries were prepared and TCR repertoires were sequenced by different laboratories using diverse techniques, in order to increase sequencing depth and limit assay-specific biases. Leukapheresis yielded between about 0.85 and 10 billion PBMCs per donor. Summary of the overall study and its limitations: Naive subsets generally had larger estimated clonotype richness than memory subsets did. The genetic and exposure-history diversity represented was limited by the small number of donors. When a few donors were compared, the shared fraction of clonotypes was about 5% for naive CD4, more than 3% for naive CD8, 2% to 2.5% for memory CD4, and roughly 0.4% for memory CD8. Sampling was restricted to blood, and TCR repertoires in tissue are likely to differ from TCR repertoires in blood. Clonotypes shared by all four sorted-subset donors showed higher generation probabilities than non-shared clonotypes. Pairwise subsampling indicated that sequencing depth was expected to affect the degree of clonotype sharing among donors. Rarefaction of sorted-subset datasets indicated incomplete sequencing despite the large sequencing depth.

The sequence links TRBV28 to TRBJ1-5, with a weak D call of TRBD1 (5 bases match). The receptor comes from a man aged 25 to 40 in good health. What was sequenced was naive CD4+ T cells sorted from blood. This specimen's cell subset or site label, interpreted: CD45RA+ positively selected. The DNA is TGTGCCAGTATGCTGGGGCAGCTCTCTAATCAGCCCCAGCATTTT. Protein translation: CASMLGQLSNQPQHF.